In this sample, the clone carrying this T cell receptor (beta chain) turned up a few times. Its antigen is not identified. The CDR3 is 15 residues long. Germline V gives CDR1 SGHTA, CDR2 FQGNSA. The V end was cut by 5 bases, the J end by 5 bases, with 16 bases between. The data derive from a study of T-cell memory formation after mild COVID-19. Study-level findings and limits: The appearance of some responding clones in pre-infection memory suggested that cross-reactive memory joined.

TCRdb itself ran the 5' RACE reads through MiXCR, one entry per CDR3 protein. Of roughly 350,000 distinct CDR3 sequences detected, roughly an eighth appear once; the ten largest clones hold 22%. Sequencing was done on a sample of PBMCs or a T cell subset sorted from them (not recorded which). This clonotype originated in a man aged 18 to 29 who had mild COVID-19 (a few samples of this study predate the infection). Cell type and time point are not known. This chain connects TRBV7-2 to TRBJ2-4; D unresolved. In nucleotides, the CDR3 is TGTGCCAGCAGCGAAGTCCCAGGTGGGGAAAACATTCAGTACTTC. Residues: CASSEVPGGENIQYF.